Presented here are 23 T cell receptor beta chains from one specimen sequenced in a study of technical replicates of blood from a handful of donors. The assay was immunoSEQ multiplex PCR, and TCRdb's table has in-frame clones only and misses some. The sample records 75,000 to 100,000 clones, about 94% being singletons. Sample: T cells isolated from PBMCs. Receptors originate from a human donor in good health.

CDR3 protein: CASSDGQGFVREQYF. The CDR3 DNA reads as TGCGCCAGCAGTGACGGACAGGGGTTTGTACGCGAGCAGTACTTC. The chain links TRBV10-1 to TRBJ2-7, with 9 bases fitting TRBD1. CDR1 and CDR2 from the germline V gene are WNHNN and SYGVQD (reference sequence). This CDR3 is built from 15 residues. The V gene end was trimmed by 3 bases and the J gene end by 6 bases; junction bases not matched to a gene: 9.

J is TRBJ2-1 and V is TRBV19; 12 bases agree with TRBD2. CDR3 length: 15 amino acids. Trimming removed 2 bases from V and 7 bases from J; junction bases left unmatched: 3. Germline CDR1 LNHDA, CDR2 SQIVND (reference sequence). The CDR3 nucleotides are TGTGCCAGTAGTATACTAGCGGGGGGGCAGAATGAGCAGTTCTTC. Protein sequence: CASSILAGGQNEQFF.

The chain has TRBV5-1 and TRBJ2-7; 7 positions match TRBD1. The CDR3 runs to 17 residues. Germline V gene data show CDR1 as SGHRS and CDR2 as YFSETQ. V lost 0 bases and J lost 0; bases outside the gene matches: 9. The CDR3 sequence is CASSLGSGRGYSYEQYF. In nucleotides, the CDR3 is TGCGCCAGCAGCTTGGGTTCGGGCAGGGGGTACTCCTACGAGCAGTACTTC.

The chain links TRBV29-1 to TRBJ2-7; TRBD1 matches at 7 bases. Germline V lookup: CDR1 SQVTM, CDR2 ANQGSEA. Trimming at V came to 1 base and at J to 6 bases, leaving 3 bases not matched to a gene. The CDR3 length is 12 residues. The CDR3 loop is CSVEVDRAEQYF. In DNA form, the CDR3 reads TGCAGCGTTGAAGTAGACAGGGCCGAGCAGTACTTC.

This chain uses TRBV7-9 with TRBJ1-4; 7 bases agree with TRBD1. The CDR3 sequence is 15 residues long. Germline-derived CDR1 and CDR2 are SEHNR and FQNEAQ (reference sequence). V trimming: 1 base; J trimming: 5 bases; junction bases outside the gene matches: 4. The CDR3 DNA is TGTGCCAGCAGCTTAGAGGGACAGCCAAATGAAAAACTGTTTTTT. Translated: CASSLEGQPNEKLFF. Variable domain in full (rest from reference TRBV7-9 and TRBJ1-4): DTGVSQNPRHKITKRGQNVTFRCDPISEHNRLYWYRQTLGQGPEFLTYFQNEAQLEKSRLLSDRFSAERPKGSFSTLEIQRTEQGDSAMYLCASSLEGQPNEKLFFGSGTQLSVL.

This chain uses TRBV5-4 with TRBJ2-7; D gene uncertain. V was shortened by 4 bases and J by 2 bases, with 13 bases between the two germline ends. Germline V gene sequence: CDR1 SGHNT, CDR2 YYREEE (reference sequence). The CDR3 is made up of 14 amino acids. The CDR3 is CASSPSVGTYEQYF. As DNA, the CDR3 is TGTGCCAGCAGCCCCTCCGTCGGTACCTACGAGCAGTACTTC.

The chain employs TRBV10-3 and TRBJ2-1, with D perhaps matching TRBD1 (7 bases). The germline V and J ends were trimmed by 11 bases and 6 bases, with 26 bases remaining between them. Looked up from germline, CDR1 is ENHRY and CDR2 is SYGVKD. The CDR3 runs 16 residues. The CDR3 spells CAVYTRDSSMSNEQFF. CDR3 sequence (DNA): TGTGCCGTATACACGCGGGACAGTAGTATGAGCAATGAGCAGTTCTTC.

Only one count was recorded for this clone. As DNA, the CDR3 is TGTGCTAGTGGTTTGCCCTATGTGGGCGAGCAGTTCTTC. It yields the protein CASGLPYVGEQFF. The chain couples TRBV12-5 to TRBJ2-1; D unresolved. The CDR3 is 13 residues long. Germline CDR1 reads LGHNT; CDR2 reads FRNRAP. The V end was cut by 2 bases, the J end by 10 bases, with 12 bases between.

V is TRBV28 and J is TRBJ1-5; TRBD1 agrees at 9 bases. Trimming at V came to 3 bases and at J to 0 bases, leaving 12 bases not matched to a gene. Germline-derived CDR1 and CDR2 are MDHEN and SYDVKM. The CDR3 is made up of 19 amino acids. CDR3 amino acids: CASSLSGTGWQYSNQPQHF. In DNA, the CDR3 is TGTGCCAGCAGTTTGTCCGGGACAGGGTGGCAATATAGCAATCAGCCCCAGCATTTT.

The chain joins TRBV19 to TRBJ2-2, with 11 bases matching TRBD1. The germline V gene has CDR1 LNHDA and CDR2 SQIVND (reference sequence). The CDR3 has 15 amino acids. Trimming took 6 bases from V and 5 from J; bases not matched to a gene: 5. As DNA, the CDR3 is TGTGCCAGTAGCCCGGACAGGGGGCTTACCGGGGAGCTGTTTTTT. It encodes CASSPDRGLTGELFF.

The chain couples TRBV28 to TRBJ2-7; TRBD2 might be the D (6 bases). The CDR3 runs to 14 residues. Trimming took off 3 bases at V and 5 bases at J, with 14 bases between the two ends. Per germline, CDR1 MDHEN and CDR2 SYDVKM. Written as DNA, the CDR3 is TGTGCCAGCAGTTTGGTAAGGAGGGCCGACGAGCAGTACTTC. Its translation: CASSLVRRADEQYF.

This clone was picked up one time. The V gene is TRBV21-1, the J gene TRBJ2-7; the table's D gene call, TRBD2, was not cross checked with the DNA. TRBV21-1 is given as a pseudogene. The CDR3 spans 16 residues. The CDR3 protein is CASSIDKRESSYEQYF. In nucleotides, the CDR3 is TGTGCCAGCAGCATAGATAAACGGGAGAGCTCCTACGAGCAGTACTTC.

The V gene is TRBV7-9, the J gene TRBJ2-4, with a tentative D call TRBD1 (5 bases). Germline loops: CDR1 SEHNR, CDR2 FQNEAQ (reference sequence). Trimming took 0 bases from V and 2 from J, leaving 17 bases between them. This CDR3 has 18 residues. Here the CDR3 DNA reads TGTGCCAGCAGCTTAGCCTCGAGGACAAAGGGGACCAAAAACATTCAGTACTTC. Translating it yields CASSLASRTKGTKNIQYF.

The CDR3 DNA sequence: TGTGCCAGCAGTGAAATCCAGGTATCGGCCGGGGAGCTGTTTTTT. Residues: CASSEIQVSAGELFF. This chain uses TRBV2 with TRBJ2-2; D is unclear. The CDR3 extends over 15 amino acids. Germline-derived CDR1 and CDR2 are SNHLY and FYNNEI. Trimming shortened V by 2 bases and J by 6 bases, and 13 bases separated the two germline ends. Combining the CDR3 with reference TRBV2 and TRBJ2-2 gives the whole variable domain EPEVTQTPSHQVTQMGQEVILRCVPISNHLYFYWYRQILGQKVEFLVSFYNNEISEKSEIFDDQFSVERPDGSNFTLKIRSTKLEDSAMYFCASSEIQVSAGELFFGEGSRLTVL.

This CDR3 reads CASSSVGTGGFVETQYF. The CDR3 DNA sequence: TGCGCCAGCAGCTCCGTCGGGACAGGGGGCTTTGTGGAGACCCAGTACTTC. This chain links TRBV4-1 with TRBJ2-5, with 12 bases aligning to TRBD1. The length of the CDR3 is 17 residues. The germline CDR1 and CDR2 sequences are MGHRA and YSYEKL. V lost 5 bases, J lost 5 bases, and 12 bases stayed unmatched.

The CDR3 protein is CASTWRSFSSGNTIYF. The DNA of the CDR3 is TGTGCCAGCACCTGGAGAAGTTTTAGCTCTGGAAACACCATATATTTT. The V and J genes are TRBV28 and TRBJ1-3; D gene unclear. CDR3 length: 16 amino acids. Per germline, CDR1 MDHEN and CDR2 SYDVKM. Between the trimmed V and J ends, which lost 7 bases and 0 bases, there was a span of 16 bases.

V is TRBV2 and J is TRBJ2-2; TRBD2 is a possible D gene (6 bases). The CDR3 totals 13 residues. Looked up from germline, CDR1 is SNHLY and CDR2 is FYNNEI. Trimming shortened V by 7 bases and J by 7 bases, and 13 bases separated the two germline ends. Here the CDR3 DNA reads TGTGCCAGCAATGGGTACGGGGGCGGGGAGCTGTTTTTT. The encoded protein is CASNGYGGGELFF.

The CDR3 is CATTGTGGRVPQYF. The CDR3 nucleotides read TGTGCCACCACAGGGACAGGGGGACGCGTCCCCCAGTACTTC. This rearrangement joins TRBV15 to TRBJ2-7; 11 positions agree with TRBD1. V shed 7 bases, J shed 10 bases, and the junction held 12 bases outside the gene matches. Germline CDR1 LNHNV, CDR2 YYDKDF (reference sequence). There are 14 residues in the CDR3.

The genes are TRBV4-2 and TRBJ2-1; the match to TRBD1 covers 7 bases. V trimming: 5 bases; J trimming: 2 bases; junction bases outside the gene matches: 15. Germline CDR1 and CDR2: LGHNA and YNFKEQ. The CDR3 runs to 18 residues. The CDR3 sequence is CASSRGQGTSGTYNEQFF. CDR3 DNA: TGTGCCAGCAGCAGGGGGCAGGGCACAAGTGGGACCTACAATGAGCAGTTCTTC.

Remarks on this clone: Distinct nucleotide sequences in the sample also encode this CDR3. The V gene is TRBV19, the J gene TRBJ2-7, with 11 bases that match TRBD1. The germline V gene has CDR1 LNHDA and CDR2 SQIVND (reference sequence). The junction had 2 bases not matched to a gene; V was cut back by 3 bases and J by 4 bases. The CDR3 is made up of 14 amino acids. The CDR3 here is CASSMGTGGYEQYF. DNA for the CDR3: TGTGCCAGTAGTATGGGGACAGGGGGATACGAGCAGTACTTC.

This clone was counted only a few times. The chain has TRBV10-1 and TRBJ1-1, with 7 bases fitting TRBD1. The CDR3 has 13 residues. The V and J ends lost 5 bases and 1 base, in that order; junction bases with no gene match: 1. Germline-derived CDR1 and CDR2 are WNHNN and SYGVQD (reference sequence). The CDR3 DNA reads as TGCGCCAGCAGTAGGGACAGGAACACTGAAGCTTTCTTT. Encoded protein: CASSRDRNTEAFF.

This clone was picked up one time. The chain combines TRBV5-1 with TRBJ2-3; D may be TRBD2 (5 bases). The CDR3 spans 14 residues. Per the germline V gene, CDR1 is SGHRS and CDR2 is YFSETQ. Trimming took off 4 bases at V and 1 base at J, with 10 bases between the two ends. The CDR3 here is CASSASGGTDTQYF. DNA for the CDR3: TGCGCCAGCAGCGCCTCCGGGGGCACAGATACGCAGTATTTT. The entire variable domain, with the rest obtained from reference TRBV5-1 and TRBJ2-3, is as follows: KAGVTQTPRYLIKTRGQQVTLSCSPISGHRSVSWYQQTPGQGLQFLFEYFSETQRNKGNFPGRFSGRQFSNSRSEMNVSTLELGDSALYLCASSASGGTDTQYFGPGTRLTVL.

This clone came up once. The chain has TRBV6-4 and TRBJ2-5, with D perhaps TRBD2 (5 bases). The CDR3 contains 14 residues. Germline CDR1 reads MRHNA; CDR2 reads SNTAGT. V lost 4 bases to trimming and J lost 1 base, with 10 bases between them. The CDR3 DNA reads as TGTGCCAGCAGTGTTATGGCGGGCCAAGAGACCCAGTACTTC. Its translation is CASSVMAGQETQYF.